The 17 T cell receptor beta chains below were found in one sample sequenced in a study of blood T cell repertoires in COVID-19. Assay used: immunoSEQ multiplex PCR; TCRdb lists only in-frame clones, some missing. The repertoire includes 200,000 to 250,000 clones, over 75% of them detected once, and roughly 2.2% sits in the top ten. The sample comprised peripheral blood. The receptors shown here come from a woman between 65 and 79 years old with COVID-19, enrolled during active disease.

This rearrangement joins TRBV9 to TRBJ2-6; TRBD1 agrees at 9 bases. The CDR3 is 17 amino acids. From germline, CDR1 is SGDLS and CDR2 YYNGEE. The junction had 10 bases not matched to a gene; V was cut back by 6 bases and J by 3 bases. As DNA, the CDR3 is TGTGCCAGCACCAAAACAGGGGGCGGGAATGGGGCCAACGTCCTGACTTTC. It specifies CASTKTGGGNGANVLTF. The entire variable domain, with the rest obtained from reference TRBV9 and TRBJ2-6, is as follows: DSGVTQTPKHLITATGQRVTLRCSPRSGDLSVYWYQQSLDQGLQFLIQYYNGEERAKGNILERFSAQQFPDLHSELNLSSLELGDSALYFCASTKTGGGNGANVLTFGAGSRLTVL.

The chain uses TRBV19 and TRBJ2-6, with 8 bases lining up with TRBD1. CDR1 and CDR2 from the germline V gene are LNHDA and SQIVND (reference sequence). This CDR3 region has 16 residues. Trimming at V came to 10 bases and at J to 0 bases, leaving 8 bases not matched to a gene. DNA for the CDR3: TGTGCCACGTCACAGGGGGTGTACTCTGGGGCCAACGTCCTGACTTTC. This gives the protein CATSQGVYSGANVLTF.

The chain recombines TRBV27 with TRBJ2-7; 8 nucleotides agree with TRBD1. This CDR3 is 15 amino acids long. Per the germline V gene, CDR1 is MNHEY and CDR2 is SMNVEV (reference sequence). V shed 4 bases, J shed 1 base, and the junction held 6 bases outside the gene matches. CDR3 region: CASSSSRDRSYEQYF. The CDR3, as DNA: TGTGCCAGCAGTTCGTCCCGGGACAGGTCCTACGAGCAGTACTTC.

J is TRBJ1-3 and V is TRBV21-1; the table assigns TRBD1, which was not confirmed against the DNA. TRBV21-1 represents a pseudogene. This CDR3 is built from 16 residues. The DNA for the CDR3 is TGTGCCAGCAGCAATCACGGACAGGTCTCTGGAAACACCATATATTTT. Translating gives CASSNHGQVSGNTIYF.

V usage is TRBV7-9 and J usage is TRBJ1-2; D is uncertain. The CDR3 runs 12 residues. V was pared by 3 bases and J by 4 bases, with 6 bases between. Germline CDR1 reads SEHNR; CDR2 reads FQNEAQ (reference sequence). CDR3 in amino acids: CASSFSFYGYTF. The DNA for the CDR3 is TGTGCCAGCAGCTTTTCTTTCTATGGCTACACCTTC.

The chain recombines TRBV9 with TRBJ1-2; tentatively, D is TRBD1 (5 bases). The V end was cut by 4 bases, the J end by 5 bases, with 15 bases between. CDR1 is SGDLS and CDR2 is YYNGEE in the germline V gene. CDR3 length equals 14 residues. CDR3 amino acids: CASSTERGWYGYTF. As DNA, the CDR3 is TGTGCCAGCAGCACCGAGCGGGGGTGGTATGGCTACACCTTC.

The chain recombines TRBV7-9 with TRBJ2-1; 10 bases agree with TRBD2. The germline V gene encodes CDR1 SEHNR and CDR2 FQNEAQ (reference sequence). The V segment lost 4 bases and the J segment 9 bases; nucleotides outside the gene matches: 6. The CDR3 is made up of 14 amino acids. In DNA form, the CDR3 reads TGTGCCAGCAGCTCTAGCGGGAGTCCGATTGAGCAGTTCTTC. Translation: CASSSSGSPIEQFF. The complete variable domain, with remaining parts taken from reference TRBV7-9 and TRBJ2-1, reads DTGVSQNPRHKITKRGQNVTFRCDPISEHNRLYWYRQTLGQGPEFLTYFQNEAQLEKSRLLSDRFSAERPKGSFSTLEIQRTEQGDSAMYLCASSSSGSPIEQFFGPGTRLTVL.

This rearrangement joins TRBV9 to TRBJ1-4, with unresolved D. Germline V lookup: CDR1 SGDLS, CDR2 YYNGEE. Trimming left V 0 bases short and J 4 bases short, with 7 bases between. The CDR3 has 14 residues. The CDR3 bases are TGTGCCAGCAGCGTAGACGGAGTTAATGAAAAACTGTTTTTT. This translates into CASSVDGVNEKLFF.

This CDR3 is CASSQERWRQETQYF. CDR3 DNA: TGTGCCAGCAGCCAAGAGCGGTGGCGGCAAGAGACCCAGTACTTC. The rearrangement links TRBV3-1 (or the pseudogene TRBV3-2) to TRBJ2-5; D gene ambiguous. V dropped 0 bases and J dropped 2 bases, with 10 bases sitting between them. CDR1 and CDR2 (germline): LGHDT, YNNKEL (reference sequence). This CDR3 has 15 residues.

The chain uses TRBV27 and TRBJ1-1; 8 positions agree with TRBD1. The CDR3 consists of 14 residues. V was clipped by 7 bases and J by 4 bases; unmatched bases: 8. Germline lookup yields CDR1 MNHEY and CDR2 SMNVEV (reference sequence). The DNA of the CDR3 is TGTGCCAGCACCCCCAGGGGGCGTGGCACTGAAGCTTTCTTT. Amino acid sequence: CASTPRGRGTEAFF.

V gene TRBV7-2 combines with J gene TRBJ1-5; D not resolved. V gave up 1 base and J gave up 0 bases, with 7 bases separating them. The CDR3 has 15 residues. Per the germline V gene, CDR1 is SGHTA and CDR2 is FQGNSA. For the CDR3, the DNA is TGTGCCAGCAGCTTAGATGGAGGTAGCAATCAGCCCCAGCATTTT. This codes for CASSLDGGSNQPQHF.

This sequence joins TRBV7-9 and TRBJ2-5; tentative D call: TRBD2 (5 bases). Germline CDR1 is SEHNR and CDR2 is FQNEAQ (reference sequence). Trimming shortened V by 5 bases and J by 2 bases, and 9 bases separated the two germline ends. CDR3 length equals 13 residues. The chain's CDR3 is CASSRGYQETQYF. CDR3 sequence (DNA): TGTGCCAGCAGCCGAGGGTATCAAGAGACCCAGTACTTC.

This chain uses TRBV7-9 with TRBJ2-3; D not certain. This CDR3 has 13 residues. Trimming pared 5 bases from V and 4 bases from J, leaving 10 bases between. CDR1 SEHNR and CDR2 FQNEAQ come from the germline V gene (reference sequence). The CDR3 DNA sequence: TGTGCCAGCAGCCCGCGCGGCCCAGATACGCAGTATTTT. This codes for CASSPRGPDTQYF.

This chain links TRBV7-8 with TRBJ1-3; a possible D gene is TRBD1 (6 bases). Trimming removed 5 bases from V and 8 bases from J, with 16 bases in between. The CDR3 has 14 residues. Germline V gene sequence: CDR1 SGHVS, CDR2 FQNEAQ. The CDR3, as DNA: TGTGCCAGCAGCCGAGGGGGAAGGGGCGACACCATATATTTT. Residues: CASSRGGRGDTIYF. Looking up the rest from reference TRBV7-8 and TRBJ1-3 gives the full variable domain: GAGVSQSPRYKVAKRGQDVALRCDPISGHVSLFWYQQALGQGPEFLTYFQNEAQLDKSGLPSDRFFAERPEGSVSTLKIQRTQQEDSAVYLCASSRGGRGDTIYFGEGSWLTVV.

The CDR3 is CASTPFGAVGTEAFF. The CDR3 nucleotides read TGTGCCAGCACCCCCTTTGGGGCCGTGGGCACTGAAGCTTTCTTT. The V call is TRBV3-1 (or the pseudogene TRBV3-2), the J call TRBJ1-1; D perhaps matches TRBD1 (5 bases). The length of the CDR3 is 15 residues. CDR1 and CDR2 from the germline V gene are LGHDT and YNNKEL (reference sequence). V shed 7 bases and J shed 4 bases, with 19 bases lying between them.

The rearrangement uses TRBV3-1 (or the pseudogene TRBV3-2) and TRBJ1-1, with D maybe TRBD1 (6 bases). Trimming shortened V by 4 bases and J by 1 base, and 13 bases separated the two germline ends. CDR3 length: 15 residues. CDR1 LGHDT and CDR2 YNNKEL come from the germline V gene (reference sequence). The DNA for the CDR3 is TGTGCCAGCAGCCTTACAGCGACAGGGAACACTGAAGCTTTCTTT. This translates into CASSLTATGNTEAFF.

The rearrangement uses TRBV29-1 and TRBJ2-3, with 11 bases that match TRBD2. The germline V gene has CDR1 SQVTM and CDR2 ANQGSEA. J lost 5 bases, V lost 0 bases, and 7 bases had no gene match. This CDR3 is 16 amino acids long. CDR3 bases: TGCAGCGTTGAAGATCGTAGCGGGGGGGCAATAGATACGCAGTATTTT. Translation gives CSVEDRSGGAIDTQYF.